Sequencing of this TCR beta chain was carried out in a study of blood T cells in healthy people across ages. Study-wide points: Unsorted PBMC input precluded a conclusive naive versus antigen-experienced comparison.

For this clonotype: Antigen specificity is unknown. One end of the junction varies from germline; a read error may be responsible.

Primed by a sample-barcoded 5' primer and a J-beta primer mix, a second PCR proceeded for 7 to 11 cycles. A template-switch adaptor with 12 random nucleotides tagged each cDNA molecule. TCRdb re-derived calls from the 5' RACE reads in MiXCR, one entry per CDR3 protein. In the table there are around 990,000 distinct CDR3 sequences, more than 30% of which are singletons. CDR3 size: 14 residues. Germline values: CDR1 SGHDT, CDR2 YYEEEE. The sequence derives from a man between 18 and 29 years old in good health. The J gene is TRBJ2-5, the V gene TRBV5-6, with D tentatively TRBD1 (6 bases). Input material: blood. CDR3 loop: CASNLVTGQRVQYF. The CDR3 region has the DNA TGTGCCAGCAACTTGGTAACGGGACAAAGGGTCCAGTACTTC.